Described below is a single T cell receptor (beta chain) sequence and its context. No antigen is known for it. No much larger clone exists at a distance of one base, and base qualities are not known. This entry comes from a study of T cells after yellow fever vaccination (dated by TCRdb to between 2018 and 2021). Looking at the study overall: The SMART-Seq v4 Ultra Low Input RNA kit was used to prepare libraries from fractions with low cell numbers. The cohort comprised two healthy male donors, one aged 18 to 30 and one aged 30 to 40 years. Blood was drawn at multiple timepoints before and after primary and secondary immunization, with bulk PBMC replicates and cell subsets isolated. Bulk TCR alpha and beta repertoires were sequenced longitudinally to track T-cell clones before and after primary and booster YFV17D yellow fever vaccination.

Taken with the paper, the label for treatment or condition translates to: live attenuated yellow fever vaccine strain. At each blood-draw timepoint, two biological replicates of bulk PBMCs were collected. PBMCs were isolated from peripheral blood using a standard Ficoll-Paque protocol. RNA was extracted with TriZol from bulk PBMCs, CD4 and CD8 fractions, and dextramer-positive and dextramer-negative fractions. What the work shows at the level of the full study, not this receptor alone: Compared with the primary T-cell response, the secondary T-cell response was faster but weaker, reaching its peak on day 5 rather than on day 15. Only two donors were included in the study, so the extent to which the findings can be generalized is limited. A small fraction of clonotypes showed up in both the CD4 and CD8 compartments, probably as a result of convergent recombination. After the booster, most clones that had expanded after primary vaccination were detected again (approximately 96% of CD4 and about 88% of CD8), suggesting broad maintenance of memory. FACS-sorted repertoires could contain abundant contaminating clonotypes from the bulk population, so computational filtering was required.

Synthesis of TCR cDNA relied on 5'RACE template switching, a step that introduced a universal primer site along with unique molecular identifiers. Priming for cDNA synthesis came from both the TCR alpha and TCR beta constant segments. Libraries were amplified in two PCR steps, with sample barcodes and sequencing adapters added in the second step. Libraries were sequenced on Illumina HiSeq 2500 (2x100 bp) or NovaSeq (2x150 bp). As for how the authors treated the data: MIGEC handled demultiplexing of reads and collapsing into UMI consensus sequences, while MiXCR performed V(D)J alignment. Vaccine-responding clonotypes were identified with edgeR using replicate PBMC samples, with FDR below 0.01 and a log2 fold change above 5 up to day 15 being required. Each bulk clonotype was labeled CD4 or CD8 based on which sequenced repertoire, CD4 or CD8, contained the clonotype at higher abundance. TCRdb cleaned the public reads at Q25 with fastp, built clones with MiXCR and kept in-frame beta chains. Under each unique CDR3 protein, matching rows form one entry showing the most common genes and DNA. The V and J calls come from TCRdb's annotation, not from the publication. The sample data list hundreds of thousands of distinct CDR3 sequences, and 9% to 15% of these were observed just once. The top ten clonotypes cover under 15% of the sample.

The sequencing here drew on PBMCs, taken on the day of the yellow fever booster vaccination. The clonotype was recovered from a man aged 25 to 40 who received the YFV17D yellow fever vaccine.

The CDR3 region has the sequence CASSLLGTQETQYF. Here is the DNA: TGTGCCAGCAGTTTGCTCGGAACCCAAGAGACCCAGTACTTC. In this chain, TRBV28 is recombined with TRBJ2-5, with the D gene call left open. The junction shows trimming of 3 bases on V and 1 base on J, plus 9 bases between the germline ends. CDR1 MDHEN and CDR2 SYDVKM were looked up in the germline V gene. The CDR3 holds 14 amino acids from the cysteine to the phenylalanine. Only the CDR3 portion is preserved as DNA: 42 bases, with reading frame beginning at the first base.